A selection of T cell receptor beta chains follows, all from one sample in a study of patients and donors after allogeneic stem cell transplantation. MiXCR, run by TCRdb on the RT-PCR reads, gives a single entry per CDR3 protein. The table shows about a million distinct CDR3 sequences, with roughly 17% occurring only once. The material sequenced was blood, either unsorted or a sorted T cell fraction (not recorded which). The receptors stem from a human donor who was either an allogeneic HSCT recipient or a stem cell or donor lymphocyte infusion donor (not recorded which). It is not recorded whose cells these are; they may come from a transplant donor. The CDR3 runs from the conserved cysteine through the conserved F or W. D genes are given only for firm matches. Rows give clone size only sometimes, using once, few, many, or a class for an expanded clone.

D,size,J,V,DNA,CDR3
NA,NA,TRBJ2-2,TRBV12-3/TRBV12-4,TGTGCCAGCAGTTTCAGCCCGACCGGGGAGCTGTTTTTT,CASSFSPTGELFF
TRBD2,NA,TRBJ2-3,TRBV10-3,TGTGCCTCCGGACTAGCGGAAACAGATACGCAGTATTTT,CASGLAETDTQYF
NA,NA,TRBJ2-2,TRBV5-5,TGTGCCAGCACCTACGACAGGACGAACACCGGGGAGCTGTTTTTT,CASTYDRTNTGELFF
NA,few,TRBJ1-1,TRBV3-1,TGTGCCAGCAGCCAAGTGTCAGGCAGGGCGGTCACTGAAGCTTTCTTT,CASSQVSGRAVTEAFF
NA,NA,TRBJ2-3,TRBV11-2,TGTGCCAGCAGCTTAAACTCCGCAGGCCGACTCCGCACAGATACGCAGTATTTT,CASSLNSAGRLRTDTQYF
NA,few,TRBJ1-5,TRBV18,TGTGCCAGCTCACGGAAGGGAGGTAGCAATCAGCCCCAGCATTTT,CASSRKGGSNQPQHF
NA,NA,TRBJ1-1,TRBV6-2/TRBV6-3,TGTGCCAGCAGTTACGAAGGGGCTGGATGGAACACTGAAGCTTTCTTT,CASSYEGAGWNTEAFF
NA,NA,TRBJ2-7,TRBV7-6,TGTGCCAGCAGCTTAGCGCGGGACCTACGATACGAGCAGTACTTC,CASSLARDLRYEQYF
NA,NA,TRBJ2-2,TRBV6-1,TGTGCCAGCTCCGCCGACGGGGGCGTAGGAGCCGGGGAGCTGTTTTTT,CASSADGGVGAGELFF
TRBD1,NA,TRBJ1-2,TRBV12-3/TRBV12-4,TGTGCCAGCAGTTTTCGGGACAGGGGGCGCGATGGCTACACCTTC,CASSFRDRGRDGYTF
NA,NA,TRBJ2-3,TRBV25-1,TGTGCCAGCAGTGCGGACGGGGCAGATACGCAGTATTTT,CASSADGADTQYF
NA,few,TRBJ1-5,TRBV5-6,TGTGCCAGCAGCTGGTGGGGGCGGGTCAATCAGCCCCAGCATTTT,CASSWWGRVNQPQHF
TRBD1,NA,TRBJ1-4,TRBV7-6,TGTGCCAGCAGCCCGACAGGGTCAGCTAATGAAAAACTGTTTTTT,CASSPTGSANEKLFF
TRBD1,few,TRBJ2-5,TRBV5-1,TGCGCCAGCAGCCGACATAAAATCCCGACAGGGGCGGGAGAGACCCAGTACTTC,CASSRHKIPTGAGETQYF
NA,NA,TRBJ2-1,TRBV4-1,TGCGCCAGCAGCCAAGGGGGAATTAATGAGCAGTTCTTC,CASSQGGINEQFF
TRBD2,few,TRBJ2-7,TRBV20-1,TGCAGTGCTAGACACCGGACTAGCGGGGTGAGCTCCTACGAGCAGTACTTC,CSARHRTSGVSSYEQYF
TRBD1,NA,TRBJ1-2,TRBV27,TGTGCCAGCAGCTTGACTACAGGGGGGCCGCGAGGCTACACCTTC,CASSLTTGGPRGYTF
NA,NA,TRBJ2-7,TRBV20-1,TGCAGTGCCCGGGACAACTCCTACGAGCAGTACTTC,CSARDNSYEQYF
NA,many,TRBJ2-1,TRBV5-1,TGCGCCAGCAGCTTCCAGTCCTACAATGAGCAGTTCTTC,CASSFQSYNEQFF
NA,once,TRBJ2-6,TRBV5-1,TGCGCCAGCAGCGACCACGACACTTCTGGGGCCAACGTCCTGACTTTC,CASSDHDTSGANVLTF
TRBD1,NA,TRBJ2-7,TRBV11-2,TGTGCCAGCAGCCTGACAGGGGGGCTGAGGCACGAGCAGTACTTC,CASSLTGGLRHEQYF
TRBD2,NA,TRBJ2-3,TRBV4-2,TGTGCCAGCAGCCCTAGACTAGCCGCCCCCGATACGCAGTATTTT,CASSPRLAAPDTQYF
NA,once,TRBJ2-2,TRBV9,TGTGCCAGCAGCGTAGGGCCGAGGGGTTACACCGGGGAGCTGTTTTTT,CASSVGPRGYTGELFF
NA,NA,TRBJ2-5,TRBV11-1,TGTGCCAGCAGGGACTCCGGAGAGACCCAGTACTTC,CASRDSGETQYF